This TCR beta chain was identified in a study of blood T cell repertoires in COVID-19. Study summary: There were acute and convalescent COVID-19 samples, and they came from the United States, Italy and Spain. The cDNA or gDNA used as material had been derived from T cells, B-cell-depleted T cells, or PBMCs.

In the original analysis: It was from reference gene primer amplification that nucleated cell counts were estimated. Libraries were prepared by immunoSEQ multiplex PCR; TCRdb keeps only in-frame clonotypes and omits some of them. Clonal size and the V and J genes are those of that table, whereas D and trimming came from the DNA. The sample contains around 200,000 clones, 80% to 85% of which appear only once. The sample consisted of peripheral blood. This clonotype was obtained from a man aged 50-59 years with active or convalescent COVID-19.

CDR3 in DNA: TGTGCCAGTAGGGAGCTGCGGGCGGGCAATGAGCAGTTCTTC. It translates to CASRELRAGNEQFF. The gene calls are TRBV19 and TRBJ2-1; TRBD2 is a possible D gene (5 bases). Germline V gene sequence: CDR1 LNHDA, CDR2 SQIVND (reference sequence). The length of the CDR3 is 14 residues. Deletions cut 6 bases from V and 6 bases from J, with 15 bases between.